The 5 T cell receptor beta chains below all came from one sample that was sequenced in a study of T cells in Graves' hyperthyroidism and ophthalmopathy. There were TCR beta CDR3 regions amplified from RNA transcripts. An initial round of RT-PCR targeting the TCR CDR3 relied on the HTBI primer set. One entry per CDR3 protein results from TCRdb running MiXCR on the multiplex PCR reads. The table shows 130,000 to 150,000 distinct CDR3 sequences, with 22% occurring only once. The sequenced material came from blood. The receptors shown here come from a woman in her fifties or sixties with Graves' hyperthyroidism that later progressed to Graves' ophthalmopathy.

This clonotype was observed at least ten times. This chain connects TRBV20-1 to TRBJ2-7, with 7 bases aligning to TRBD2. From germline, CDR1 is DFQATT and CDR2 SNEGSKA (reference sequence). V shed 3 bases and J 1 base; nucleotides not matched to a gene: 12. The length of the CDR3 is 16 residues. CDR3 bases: TGCAGTGCTAGTCTCGTTAACAGCGGGATATCCTACGAGCAGTACTTC. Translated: CSASLVNSGISYEQYF.

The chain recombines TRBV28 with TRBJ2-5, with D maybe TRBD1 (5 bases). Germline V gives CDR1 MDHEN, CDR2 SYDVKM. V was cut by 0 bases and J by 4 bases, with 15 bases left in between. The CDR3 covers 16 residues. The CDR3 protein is CASSLWFQGKGETQYF. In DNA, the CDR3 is TGTGCCAGCAGTTTATGGTTCCAGGGAAAGGGAGAGACCCAGTACTTC.

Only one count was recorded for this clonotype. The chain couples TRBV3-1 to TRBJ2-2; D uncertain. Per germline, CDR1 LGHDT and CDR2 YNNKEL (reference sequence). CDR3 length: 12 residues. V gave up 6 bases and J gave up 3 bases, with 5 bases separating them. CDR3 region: CASRQHTGELFF. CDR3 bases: TGTGCCAGCAGACAGCACACCGGGGAGCTGTTTTTT.

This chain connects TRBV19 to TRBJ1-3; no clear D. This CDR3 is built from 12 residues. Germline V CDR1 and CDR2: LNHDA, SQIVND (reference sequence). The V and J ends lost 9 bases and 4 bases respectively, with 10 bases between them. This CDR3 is CASLATGNTIYF. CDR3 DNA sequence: TGTGCCAGCCTGGCGACCGGAAACACCATATATTTT. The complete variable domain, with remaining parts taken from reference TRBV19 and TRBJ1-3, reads DGGITQSPKYLFRKEGQNVTLSCEQNLNHDAMYWYRQDPGQGLRLIYYSQIVNDFQKGDIAEGYSVSREKKESFPLTVTSAQKNPTAFYLCASLATGNTIYFGEGSWLTVV.

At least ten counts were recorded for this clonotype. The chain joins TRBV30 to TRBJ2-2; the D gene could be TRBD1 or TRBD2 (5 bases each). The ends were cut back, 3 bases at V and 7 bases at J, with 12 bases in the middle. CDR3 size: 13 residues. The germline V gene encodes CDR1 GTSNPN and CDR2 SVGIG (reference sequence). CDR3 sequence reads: CAWRLGDIGELFF. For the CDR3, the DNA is TGTGCCTGGAGACTAGGGGATATCGGGGAGCTGTTTTTT.